The 21 T cell receptor beta chains in this list originate from one sample, sequenced in a study of T cell repertoires in cytomegalovirus infection. TCRdb independently ran MiXCR on the reads; one entry per CDR3 protein. The sample lists 630,000 or so distinct CDR3 sequences; 24% were seen once. Material: CD8+ T cells from PBMCs. The receptors come from a human donor in good health (CMV status not recorded). Some clones in this sample may be carry-over from other donors' samples.

Points on this clonotype: This may come from a read error, since a much larger clone is one base off. The V and J genes are TRBV7-4 and TRBJ1-1, with a weak D call TRBD1 (6 bases). Germline CDR1 reads SGHVT; CDR2 reads SQSDAQ. This CDR3 is 14 amino acids long. V was trimmed by 5 bases and J by 5 bases, leaving 15 bases between them. The CDR3 DNA reads TGTGCCAGCAGCCGACAGGAGGCAGGGACTGAAGCTTTCTTT. This sequence encodes CASSRQEAGTEAFF.

The chain couples TRBV10-2 to TRBJ2-1, with 10 bases lining up with TRBD2. CDR3 length equals 16 residues. Germline CDR1 is WSHSY and CDR2 is SAAADI. V gave up 7 bases and J gave up 4 bases; unmatched junction bases: 10. This CDR3 is CASNLNLAGEYNEQFF. The CDR3 bases are TGCGCCAGCAACTTAAATCTAGCGGGGGAGTACAATGAGCAGTTCTTC.

This clonotype appeared a few times. The chain employs TRBV6-1 and TRBJ1-1; possibly TRBD1 for D (6 bases). The germline gives CDR1 MNHNS, CDR2 SASEGT. The CDR3 spans 14 residues. Trimming left V 7 bases short and J 1 base short, with 13 bases between. Written as DNA, the CDR3 is TGTGCCAGCATTCCAGCAGGGGAGAACACTGAAGCTTTCTTT. It codes for CASIPAGENTEAFF.

The V gene is TRBV12-3 or TRBV12-4, the J gene TRBJ2-1, with TRBD1 matching 9 bases. The CDR3 is 15 residues long. V dropped 4 bases and J dropped 2; count of bases not matched to a gene: 3. Here the CDR3 reads CASSSWTGAYNEQFF. As DNA, the CDR3 is TGTGCCAGCAGTTCCTGGACAGGGGCCTACAATGAGCAGTTCTTC.

The chain has TRBV28 and TRBJ1-5; 7 positions agree with TRBD1. CDR1 and CDR2 from the germline V gene are MDHEN and SYDVKM. The V segment lost 4 bases and the J segment 6 bases; nucleotides outside the gene matches: 6. The CDR3 spans 14 residues. CDR3 region: CASSYDRVTQPQHF. Written as DNA, the CDR3 is TGTGCCAGCAGTTACGACAGGGTCACTCAGCCCCAGCATTTT. The variable domain in full, with the rest retrieved from reference TRBV28 and TRBJ1-5, is DVKVTQSSRYLVKRTGEKVFLECVQDMDHENMFWYRQDPGLGLRLIYFSYDVKMKEKGDIPEGYSVSREKKERFSLILESASTNQTSMYLCASSYDRVTQPQHFGDGTRLSIL.

This clonotype has a count of ten or more. The chain couples TRBV6-6 to TRBJ2-1, with D uncertain. Trimming removed 2 bases from V and 8 bases from J, with 16 bases in between. This CDR3 comprises 15 residues. Germline V gives CDR1 MNHNY, CDR2 SVGAGI (reference sequence). The CDR3 loop reads CASSYGGLPGDEQFF. Here the CDR3 DNA reads TGTGCCAGCAGTTACGGTGGCCTACCGGGCGATGAGCAGTTCTTC.

This clonotype has more than one count but fewer than ten. The CDR3 DNA follows: TGTGCCAGCAGCGTAGCGGACAGGAGCTATGGCTACACCTTC. Translation gives CASSVADRSYGYTF. V and J are TRBV9 and TRBJ1-2; 7 bases map to TRBD1. V dropped 0 bases and J dropped 4; count of bases not matched to a gene: 3. The germline CDR1 and CDR2 sequences are SGDLS and YYNGEE. This CDR3 has 14 amino acids.

This clonotype was counted only a few times. The V call is TRBV7-8, the J call TRBJ1-2, with 8 bases fitting TRBD1. Germline lookup yields CDR1 SGHVS and CDR2 FQNEAQ. The ends lost 2 bases at V and 2 bases at J; junction bases unmatched: 7. CDR3 length equals 16 residues. CDR3 bases: TGTGCCAGCAGCTTATTTTCCCGGACAGGGAACTATGGCTACACCTTC. Amino acid sequence: CASSLFSRTGNYGYTF.

This clonotype was seen a few times. The V call is TRBV10-3, the J call TRBJ1-2; 10 bases map to TRBD1. The V gene's germline CDR1 is ENHRY and CDR2 SYGVKD. The CDR3 sequence is 13 residues long. Unmatched junction bases numbered 4, after V lost 7 bases and J lost 5 bases. The CDR3 protein is CAITGDRGYGYTF. CDR3 coding DNA: TGTGCCATCACAGGGGACAGGGGATATGGCTACACCTTC.

This clonotype has more than one count but fewer than ten. The rearrangement links TRBV20-1 to TRBJ2-1; 11 bases align to TRBD2. This CDR3 is built from 15 residues. V shed 1 base and J 4 bases; nucleotides not matched to a gene: 3. The germline gives CDR1 DFQATT, CDR2 SNEGSKA (reference sequence). Here the CDR3 reads CSARALAGAYNEQFF. The CDR3 DNA reads TGCAGTGCTAGAGCACTAGCGGGGGCTTACAATGAGCAGTTCTTC.

The chain has TRBV6-6 and TRBJ2-7, with TRBD1 identical over 9 bases. The germline V gene encodes CDR1 MNHNY and CDR2 SVGAGI (reference sequence). The CDR3 is 18 amino acids. CDR3 protein: CANSHLITGDRETYEQYV. In DNA form, the CDR3 reads TGTGCCAACAGTCACCTAATAACCGGGGACAGGGAGACCTACGAGCAGTACGTC.

At least ten counts were recorded for this clonotype. This chain links TRBV20-1 with TRBJ2-5, with 8 bases fitting TRBD1. The CDR3 spans 15 residues. V trimming: 5 bases; J trimming: 5 bases; junction bases outside the gene matches: 13. Germline CDR1 is DFQATT and CDR2 is SNEGSKA (reference sequence). This CDR3 is CSALLKDRVDETQYF. DNA of the CDR3: TGCAGTGCTTTGCTGAAGGACAGGGTGGATGAGACCCAGTACTTC.

This clonotype was seen repeatedly, ten times or more. The chain joins TRBV20-1 to TRBJ2-1; perhaps TRBD2 as D (7 bases). Trimming pared 6 bases from V and 2 bases from J, leaving 14 bases between. This CDR3 spans 14 amino acids. Germline V gene data show CDR1 as DFQATT and CDR2 as SNEGSKA (reference sequence). The CDR3 DNA is TGCAGTGCCCCGGGGGGCCCTACCTACAATGAGCAGTTCTTC. Residues: CSAPGGPTYNEQFF.

J is TRBJ2-3 and V is TRBV15, with 9 bases aligning to TRBD1. There are 16 residues in the CDR3. Losses at the gene ends were 0 bases for V and 4 bases for J; bases not matched to a gene: 5. CDR1 is LNHNV, CDR2 YYDKDF, per germline (reference sequence). CDR3 residues: CATSRDQDRGADTQYF. CDR3 sequence (DNA): TGTGCCACCAGCAGAGATCAGGACAGGGGAGCAGATACGCAGTATTTT.

This clonotype was counted at least ten times. The chain uses TRBV12-3 or TRBV12-4 and TRBJ2-3; 10 bases are a match to TRBD2. After removal of 6 bases from V and 0 bases from J, the junction contained 6 bases not matched to a gene. This CDR3 region has 16 residues. CDR3 in amino acids: CASSRLTSGSTDTQYF. The CDR3 nucleotides read TGTGCCAGCAGCCGGCTGACTAGCGGGAGCACAGATACGCAGTATTTT.

The CDR3 sequence: CASSPTGGSTEAFF. CDR3 in DNA: TGTGCCAGCAGTCCAACAGGGGGCTCTACTGAAGCTTTCTTT. The rearrangement uses TRBV6-4 and TRBJ1-1; TRBD1 agrees at 9 bases. Germline V gives CDR1 MRHNA, CDR2 SNTAGT. Germline trimming cut 5 bases from V and 5 bases from J; bases unmatched to any gene: 6. The CDR3 length is 14 residues.

A few counts support this clonotype. This chain links TRBV7-9 with TRBJ1-1, with no clear D. V lost 6 bases to trimming and J lost 4 bases, with 15 bases between them. This CDR3 is built from 14 residues. Germline CDR1 is SEHNR and CDR2 is FQNEAQ (reference sequence). Written as DNA, the CDR3 is TGTGCCAGCAGTGTCGATGAGTCAGGCACTGAAGCTTTCTTT. Its protein product is CASSVDESGTEAFF.

This clonotype was seen a handful of times. The rearrangement links TRBV2 to TRBJ2-2; TRBD1 might be the D (5 bases). V lost 4 bases and J 5 bases, leaving 11 bases between the germline ends. Germline lookup yields CDR1 SNHLY and CDR2 FYNNEI. The CDR3 spans 14 residues. CDR3 in amino acids: CASSVTASTGELFF. CDR3 in DNA: TGTGCCAGCAGTGTGACAGCCAGTACCGGGGAGCTGTTTTTT.

The chain recombines TRBV7-9 with TRBJ1-1, with D possibly matching TRBD1 (5 bases). The germline CDR1 and CDR2 sequences are SEHNR and FQNEAQ (reference sequence). The CDR3 has 12 amino acids. The CDR3 protein is CGGEGPYTEAFF. Written as DNA, the CDR3 is TGTGGTGGGGAGGGGCCGTACACTGAAGCTTTCTTT.

As for this clonotype: Mismatch with germline at one junction end may stem from a read error. This chain uses TRBV7-6 with TRBJ1-1; weak D call: TRBD1 (6 bases). The CDR3 extends over 13 amino acids. Per germline, CDR1 SGHVS and CDR2 FNYEAQ. The CDR3 coding sequence is TGTGCCAACAGCTTTGCGGGGGCCACTGAAGCTTTCTTT. It yields the protein CANSFAGATEAFF.

Only a few counts were recorded for this clonotype. V gene TRBV20-1 combines with J gene TRBJ1-1; D not certain. CDR1 and CDR2 from the germline V gene are DFQATT and SNEGSKA (reference sequence). The CDR3 has 12 residues. V was cut by 0 bases and J by 6 bases, with 8 bases left in between. The CDR3, as DNA: TGCAGTGCTAGAGACGCTGGGGCTGAAGCTTTCTTT. Translating it yields CSARDAGAEAFF.